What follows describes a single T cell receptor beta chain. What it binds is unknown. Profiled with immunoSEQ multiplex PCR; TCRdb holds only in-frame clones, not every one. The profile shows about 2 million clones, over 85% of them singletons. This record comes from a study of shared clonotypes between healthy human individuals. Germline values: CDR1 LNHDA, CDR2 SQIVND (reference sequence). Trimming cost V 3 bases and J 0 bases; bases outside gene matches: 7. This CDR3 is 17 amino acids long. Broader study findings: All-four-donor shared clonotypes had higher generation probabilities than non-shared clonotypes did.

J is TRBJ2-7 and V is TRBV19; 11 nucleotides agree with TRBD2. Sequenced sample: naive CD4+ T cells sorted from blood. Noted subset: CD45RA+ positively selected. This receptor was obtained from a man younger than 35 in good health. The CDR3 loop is CASSMTSGAANSYEQYF. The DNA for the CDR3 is TGTGCCAGTAGTATGACTAGCGGGGCGGCAAACTCCTACGAGCAGTACTTC.